These T cell receptor beta chains were read from a single sample in a study of T cell responses to AZD1222 COVID-19 vaccine. Sequenced by immunoSEQ multiplex PCR; TCRdb stores in-frame clones only, minus some. This sample has 95,000 to 110,000 clones, with roughly 91% found just once. The sequenced sample was peripheral blood, obtained on day 0 of AZD1222 vaccination. These receptors all come from an adult in good health. The CDR3 runs from the conserved cysteine through the conserved F or W. D genes are given only for firm matches. The size field is filled for only some rows; it gives once, few, many or a size class.

j_call: TRBJ1-1; clone_size: once; v_call: TRBV6-5; d_call: NA; cdr3_aa: CASSPPPGAFF; cdr3_nt: TGTGCCAGCAGTCCCCCCCCCGGAGCTTTCTTT
j_call: TRBJ2-3; clone_size: NA; v_call: TRBV18; d_call: NA; cdr3_aa: CASSPANRPDTQYF; cdr3_nt: TGTGCCAGCTCACCAGCAAATCGCCCAGATACGCAGTATTTT
j_call: TRBJ2-5; clone_size: NA; v_call: TRBV29-1; d_call: TRBD2; cdr3_aa: CSVGSLAGGETQYF; cdr3_nt: TGCAGCGTTGGGAGCCTAGCGGGAGGAGAGACCCAGTACTTC
j_call: TRBJ2-1; clone_size: NA; v_call: TRBV15; d_call: TRBD1; cdr3_aa: CATSRGQGSYNEQFF; cdr3_nt: TGTGCCACCAGCAGGGGACAGGGATCCTACAATGAGCAGTTCTTC
j_call: TRBJ2-1; clone_size: NA; v_call: TRBV10-3; d_call: TRBD1; cdr3_aa: CAISVDRNNEQFF; cdr3_nt: TGTGCCATCAGTGTGGACAGGAACAATGAGCAGTTCTTC
j_call: TRBJ2-1; clone_size: NA; v_call: TRBV27; d_call: TRBD2; cdr3_aa: CATKAGATNEQFF; cdr3_nt: TGTGCCACCAAAGCGGGAGCCACCAATGAGCAGTTCTTC
j_call: TRBJ2-7; clone_size: NA; v_call: TRBV28; d_call: NA; cdr3_aa: CASSHSHRHEQYF; cdr3_nt: TGTGCCAGCAGCCACTCCCACCGCCACGAGCAGTACTTC
j_call: TRBJ1-5; clone_size: many; v_call: TRBV19; d_call: NA; cdr3_aa: CASSPPRRDNQPQHF; cdr3_nt: TGTGCCAGTAGTCCACCGCGAAGAGACAATCAGCCCCAGCATTTT
j_call: TRBJ2-1; clone_size: NA; v_call: TRBV5-5; d_call: TRBD2; cdr3_aa: CASSPTEGLAVNEQFF; cdr3_nt: TGTGCCAGCAGCCCCACTGAGGGACTAGCGGTCAATGAGCAGTTCTTC
j_call: TRBJ1-1; clone_size: NA; v_call: TRBV6-5; d_call: TRBD1; cdr3_aa: CASSYTGENTEAFF; cdr3_nt: TGTGCCAGCAGTTACACAGGGGAGAACACTGAAGCTTTCTTT
j_call: TRBJ2-6; clone_size: NA; v_call: TRBV2; d_call: TRBD1; cdr3_aa: CASSATTGGWSGANVLTF; cdr3_nt: TGTGCCAGCAGTGCTACGACAGGGGGCTGGTCTGGGGCCAACGTCCTGACTTTC
j_call: TRBJ1-2; clone_size: NA; v_call: TRBV28; d_call: NA; cdr3_aa: CASNQAGYGYTF; cdr3_nt: TGTGCCAGCAACCAGGCAGGGTATGGCTACACCTTC
j_call: TRBJ2-5; clone_size: NA; v_call: TRBV7-2; d_call: NA; cdr3_aa: CASSLVSGSGTSDQYF; cdr3_nt: TGTGCCAGCAGCTTAGTTTCCGGGTCCGGAACGAGTGACCAGTACTTC
j_call: TRBJ2-7; clone_size: NA; v_call: TRBV7-8; d_call: TRBD1; cdr3_aa: CASSWREGQGAYEQYF; cdr3_nt: TGTGCCAGCAGCTGGAGGGAGGGACAGGGGGCCTACGAGCAGTACTTC
j_call: TRBJ1-5; clone_size: NA; v_call: TRBV19; d_call: NA; cdr3_aa: CASGLGSNQPQHF; cdr3_nt: TGTGCCAGTGGTCTGGGGAGCAATCAGCCCCAGCATTTT
j_call: TRBJ1-5; clone_size: NA; v_call: TRBV28; d_call: NA; cdr3_aa: CASGLGQPQHF; cdr3_nt: TGTGCCAGCGGACTGGGTCAGCCCCAGCATTTT
j_call: TRBJ2-1; clone_size: once; v_call: TRBV24-1; d_call: NA; cdr3_aa: CATSDLAGLGHEQFF; cdr3_nt: TGTGCCACCAGTGATTTGGCGGGGCTAGGCCATGAGCAGTTCTTC
j_call: TRBJ1-4; clone_size: NA; v_call: TRBV7-9; d_call: NA; cdr3_aa: CASSLSVRNEKLFF; cdr3_nt: TGTGCCAGCAGCTTATCAGTACGAAATGAAAAACTGTTTTTT
j_call: TRBJ2-3; clone_size: NA; v_call: TRBV14; d_call: NA; cdr3_aa: CASSPLWGSPTDTQYF; cdr3_nt: TGTGCCAGCAGCCCTCTCTGGGGATCCCCCACAGATACGCAGTATTTT
j_call: TRBJ2-1; clone_size: NA; v_call: TRBV9; d_call: NA; cdr3_aa: CASSPRSRSSYNEQFF; cdr3_nt: TGTGCCAGCAGCCCTCGATCGAGGAGCTCCTACAATGAGCAGTTCTTC
j_call: TRBJ1-4; clone_size: NA; v_call: TRBV5-1; d_call: NA; cdr3_aa: CASSLKGEKLFF; cdr3_nt: TGCGCCAGCAGCTTAAAAGGTGAAAAACTGTTTTTT
j_call: TRBJ1-3; clone_size: NA; v_call: TRBV6-1; d_call: NA; cdr3_aa: CASSVQGGFGGNTIYF; cdr3_nt: TGTGCCAGCAGTGTCCAAGGGGGGTTCGGTGGAAACACCATATATTTT
j_call: TRBJ2-7; clone_size: NA; v_call: TRBV28; d_call: NA; cdr3_aa: CASRFRLTRDYEQYF; cdr3_nt: TGTGCCAGCAGATTTCGCTTGACTAGGGACTACGAGCAGTACTTC
j_call: TRBJ2-2; clone_size: NA; v_call: TRBV20-1; d_call: NA; cdr3_aa: CSASGGGGRLTGELFF; cdr3_nt: TGCAGTGCTAGTGGAGGCGGAGGGCGCCTTACCGGGGAGCTGTTTTTT
j_call: TRBJ2-7; clone_size: NA; v_call: TRBV11-2; d_call: NA; cdr3_aa: CASSLERGASYEQYF; cdr3_nt: TGTGCCAGCAGCTTAGAACGGGGAGCCTCCTACGAGCAGTACTTC
j_call: TRBJ2-7; clone_size: NA; v_call: TRBV5-5; d_call: TRBD2; cdr3_aa: CASSLGLAVSYEQYF; cdr3_nt: TGTGCCAGCAGCTTGGGACTAGCGGTCTCCTACGAGCAGTACTTC
j_call: TRBJ1-2; clone_size: NA; v_call: TRBV9; d_call: NA; cdr3_aa: CASSVGRYGYTF; cdr3_nt: TGTGCCAGCAGCGTTGGGAGGTATGGCTACACCTTC
j_call: TRBJ2-4; clone_size: NA; v_call: TRBV28; d_call: NA; cdr3_aa: CASRPTGLKNIQYF; cdr3_nt: TGTGCCAGCAGGCCAACAGGGTTGAAAAACATTCAGTACTTC
j_call: TRBJ2-1; clone_size: once; v_call: TRBV29-1; d_call: NA; cdr3_aa: CSVEGGPYNEQFF; cdr3_nt: TGCAGCGTTGAGGGAGGCCCCTACAATGAGCAGTTCTTC
j_call: TRBJ1-4; clone_size: NA; v_call: TRBV5-6; d_call: NA; cdr3_aa: CASSYRGTTNEKLFF; cdr3_nt: TGTGCCAGCAGCTATCGGGGGACAACTAATGAAAAACTGTTTTTT
j_call: TRBJ2-1; clone_size: NA; v_call: TRBV14; d_call: NA; cdr3_aa: CASSRDNEQFF; cdr3_nt: TGTGCCAGCAGCCGGGACAATGAGCAGTTCTTC
j_call: TRBJ2-1; clone_size: NA; v_call: TRBV2; d_call: TRBD1; cdr3_aa: CASSVLGTGGNEQFF; cdr3_nt: TGTGCCAGCAGTGTGTTAGGGACAGGGGGGAATGAGCAGTTCTTC
j_call: TRBJ2-2; clone_size: NA; v_call: TRBV5-6; d_call: NA; cdr3_aa: CASSLAGHLYTGELFF; cdr3_nt: TGTGCCAGCAGCTTGGCAGGCCATCTTTACACCGGGGAGCTGTTTTTT
j_call: TRBJ2-1; clone_size: NA; v_call: TRBV6-1; d_call: TRBD2; cdr3_aa: CASSGLAGGSSYNEQFF; cdr3_nt: TGTGCCAGCAGTGGGCTAGCGGGAGGGTCCTCCTACAATGAGCAGTTCTTC
j_call: TRBJ2-1; clone_size: NA; v_call: TRBV21-1; d_call: NA; cdr3_aa: CASSKKNRTSGINEQFF; cdr3_nt: TGTGCCAGCAGCAAAAAGAACAGGACTAGCGGGATCAATGAGCAGTTCTTC
j_call: TRBJ2-6; clone_size: NA; v_call: TRBV9; d_call: NA; cdr3_aa: CASSVVSSGANVLTF; cdr3_nt: TGTGCCAGCAGCGTAGTTAGCTCTGGGGCCAACGTCCTGACTTTC
j_call: TRBJ2-1; clone_size: NA; v_call: TRBV3-1/TRBV3-2; d_call: TRBD1; cdr3_aa: CASSPQEGAGEQFF; cdr3_nt: TGTGCCAGCAGCCCGCAAGAGGGGGCGGGTGAGCAGTTCTTC
j_call: TRBJ1-4; clone_size: NA; v_call: TRBV7-9; d_call: NA; cdr3_aa: CASTLDTLAGKLFF; cdr3_nt: TGTGCCAGCACCCTCGACACTCTGGCTGGAAAACTGTTTTTT
j_call: TRBJ1-2; clone_size: NA; v_call: TRBV6-6; d_call: NA; cdr3_aa: CASSYVGGQRSGYTF; cdr3_nt: TGTGCCAGCAGTTACGTAGGGGGACAAAGGTCGGGCTACACCTTC
j_call: TRBJ1-2; clone_size: NA; v_call: TRBV30; d_call: NA; cdr3_aa: CAWRGQNYGYTF; cdr3_nt: TGTGCCTGGAGGGGACAAAACTATGGCTACACCTTC
j_call: TRBJ1-3; clone_size: NA; v_call: TRBV5-8; d_call: NA; cdr3_aa: CASSLISINSGNTIYF; cdr3_nt: TGTGCCAGCAGCTTGATATCTATCAACTCTGGAAACACCATATATTTT
j_call: TRBJ1-4; clone_size: NA; v_call: TRBV5-1; d_call: NA; cdr3_aa: CASSSQQDVSVKKLFF; cdr3_nt: TGCGCCAGCAGCTCACAACAGGACGTGTCGGTGAAAAAACTGTTTTTT
j_call: TRBJ1-1; clone_size: NA; v_call: TRBV9; d_call: NA; cdr3_aa: CASSGDKAEAFF; cdr3_nt: TGTGCCAGCAGCGGGGATAAAGCTGAAGCTTTCTTT
j_call: TRBJ1-1; clone_size: NA; v_call: TRBV2; d_call: TRBD1; cdr3_aa: CASSEAGRGQAAFF; cdr3_nt: TGTGCCAGCAGTGAAGCAGGGAGGGGGCAGGCAGCTTTCTTT
j_call: TRBJ2-7; clone_size: NA; v_call: TRBV10-2; d_call: TRBD2; cdr3_aa: CASSSVTSGRALYEQYF; cdr3_nt: TGCGCCAGCAGTTCGGTTACTAGCGGGAGGGCCCTCTACGAGCAGTACTTC
j_call: TRBJ2-7; clone_size: NA; v_call: TRBV18; d_call: NA; cdr3_aa: CASSPRDTYEQYF; cdr3_nt: TGTGCCAGCTCACCAAGGGACACCTACGAGCAGTACTTC
j_call: TRBJ1-2; clone_size: NA; v_call: TRBV28; d_call: NA; cdr3_aa: CASSLLDSRFGYTF; cdr3_nt: TGTGCCAGCAGTTTATTGGACAGCCGTTTTGGCTACACCTTC
j_call: TRBJ1-2; clone_size: NA; v_call: TRBV12-3/TRBV12-4; d_call: NA; cdr3_aa: CASSLPLNYGYTF; cdr3_nt: TGTGCCAGCAGTTTGCCGCTGAACTATGGCTACACCTTC
j_call: TRBJ2-2; clone_size: NA; v_call: TRBV9; d_call: NA; cdr3_aa: CASSVVGGTNTGELFF; cdr3_nt: TGTGCCAGCAGCGTAGTCGGAGGGACCAACACCGGGGAGCTGTTTTTT
j_call: TRBJ2-1; clone_size: NA; v_call: TRBV11-2; d_call: TRBD2; cdr3_aa: CASSLLIAGAASNEQFF; cdr3_nt: TGTGCCAGCAGCTTATTGATAGCGGGAGCTGCATCCAATGAGCAGTTCTTC
j_call: TRBJ2-7; clone_size: NA; v_call: TRBV29-1; d_call: TRBD2; cdr3_aa: CSVLASGSHEQYF; cdr3_nt: TGCAGCGTCCTGGCTAGCGGGAGCCACGAGCAGTACTTC
j_call: TRBJ1-6; clone_size: few; v_call: TRBV19; d_call: NA; cdr3_aa: CASKVGGSYNSPLHF; cdr3_nt: TGTGCCAGTAAGGTCGGGGGCTCCTATAATTCACCCCTCCACTTT
j_call: TRBJ2-1; clone_size: NA; v_call: TRBV10-1; d_call: TRBD2; cdr3_aa: CASSERTSGHNEQFF; cdr3_nt: TGCGCCAGCAGTGAGAGGACTAGCGGTCACAATGAGCAGTTCTTC
j_call: TRBJ2-7; clone_size: NA; v_call: TRBV19; d_call: TRBD1; cdr3_aa: CASSTGGNYEQYF; cdr3_nt: TGTGCCAGTTCGACAGGGGGCAACTACGAGCAGTACTTC
j_call: TRBJ2-7; clone_size: NA; v_call: TRBV27; d_call: NA; cdr3_aa: CASSSTWSYEQYF; cdr3_nt: TGTGCCAGCAGTTCTACCTGGTCCTACGAGCAGTACTTC
j_call: TRBJ2-7; clone_size: NA; v_call: TRBV7-8; d_call: TRBD2; cdr3_aa: CASSSRGLAGVYEQYF; cdr3_nt: TGTGCCAGCAGCTCCCGGGGACTAGCGGGAGTCTACGAGCAGTACTTC
j_call: TRBJ1-3; clone_size: NA; v_call: TRBV7-9; d_call: NA; cdr3_aa: CASSPPRESSGNTIYF; cdr3_nt: TGTGCCAGCAGTCCCCCCAGGGAAAGCTCTGGAAACACCATATATTTT
j_call: TRBJ1-2; clone_size: NA; v_call: TRBV28; d_call: NA; cdr3_aa: CASSFSGTLYGYTF; cdr3_nt: TGTGCCAGCAGTTTCTCCGGGACTCTCTATGGCTACACCTTC
j_call: TRBJ2-7; clone_size: NA; v_call: TRBV28; d_call: TRBD1; cdr3_aa: CASSSRQGSYEQYF; cdr3_nt: TGTGCCAGCAGTTCCCGACAGGGGTCCTACGAGCAGTACTTC